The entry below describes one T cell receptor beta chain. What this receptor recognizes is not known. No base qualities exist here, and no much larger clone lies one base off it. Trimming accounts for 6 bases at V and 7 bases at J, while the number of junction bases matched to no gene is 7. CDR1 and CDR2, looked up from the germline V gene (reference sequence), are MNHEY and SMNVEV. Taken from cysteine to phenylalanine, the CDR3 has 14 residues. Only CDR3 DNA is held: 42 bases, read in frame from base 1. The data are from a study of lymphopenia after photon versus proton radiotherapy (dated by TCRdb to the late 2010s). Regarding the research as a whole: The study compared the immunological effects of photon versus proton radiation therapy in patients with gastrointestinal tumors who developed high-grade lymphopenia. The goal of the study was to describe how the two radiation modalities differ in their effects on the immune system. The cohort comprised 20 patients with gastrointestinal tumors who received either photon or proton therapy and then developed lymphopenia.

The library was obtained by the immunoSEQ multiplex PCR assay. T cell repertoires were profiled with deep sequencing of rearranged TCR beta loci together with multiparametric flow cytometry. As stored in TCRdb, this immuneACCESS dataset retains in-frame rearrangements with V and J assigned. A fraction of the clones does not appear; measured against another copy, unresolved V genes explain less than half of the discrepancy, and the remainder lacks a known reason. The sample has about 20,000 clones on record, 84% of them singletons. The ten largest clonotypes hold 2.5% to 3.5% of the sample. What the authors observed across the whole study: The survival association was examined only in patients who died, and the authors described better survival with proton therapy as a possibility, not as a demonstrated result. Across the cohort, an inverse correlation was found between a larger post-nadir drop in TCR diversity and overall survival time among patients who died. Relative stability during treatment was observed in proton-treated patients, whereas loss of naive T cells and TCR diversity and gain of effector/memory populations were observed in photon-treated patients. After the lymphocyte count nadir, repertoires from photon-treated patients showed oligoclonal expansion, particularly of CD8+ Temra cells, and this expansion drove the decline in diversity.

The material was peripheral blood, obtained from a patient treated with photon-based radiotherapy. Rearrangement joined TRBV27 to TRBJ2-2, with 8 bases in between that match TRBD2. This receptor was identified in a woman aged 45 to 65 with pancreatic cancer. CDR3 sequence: CASRPTSEGGELFF. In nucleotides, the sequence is TGTGCCAGCAGGCCGACTAGCGAAGGCGGGGAGCTGTTTTTT.